The 14 T cell receptor beta chains in this list originate from one sample, sequenced in a study of CD8+ T cells in alopecia areata. TCR sequencing used cDNA made by reverse transcription of extracted RNA. TCRdb keeps only in-frame clones here, not all; method: immunoSEQ multiplex PCR. This table holds 150,000 to 160,000 clones, about 50% found once. This material consisted of CD8+ T cells sorted from blood, taken at week 0. The receptor source for this set is a human donor with alopecia areata.

The gene calls are TRBV11-2 and TRBJ2-2; D not certain. Per the germline V gene, CDR1 is SGHAT and CDR2 is FQNNGV. The ends were cut back, 10 bases at V and 2 bases at J, with 5 bases in the middle. CDR3 length: 11 amino acids. The CDR3 reads CATANTGELFF. Here the CDR3 DNA reads TGTGCCACCGCAAACACCGGGGAGCTGTTTTTT.

This clone was detected only once. The J gene is TRBJ2-1, the V gene TRBV6-5; 7 nucleotides align to TRBD2. Trimming removed 2 bases from V and 2 bases from J; junction bases left unmatched: 0. The germline CDR1 and CDR2 sequences are MNHEY and SVGAGI. This CDR3 spans 14 amino acids. CDR3 loop: CASSYAGAYNEQFF. CDR3 DNA sequence: TGTGCCAGCAGTTACGCGGGGGCCTACAATGAGCAGTTCTTC.

This chain connects TRBV29-1 to TRBJ2-3; 8 nucleotides match TRBD2. Germline CDR1 is SQVTM and CDR2 is ANQGSEA. CDR3 length equals 16 residues. J was trimmed by 4 bases and V by 3 bases; bases with no gene match: 12. Written as DNA, the CDR3 is TGCAGCGTTGAGGCCCAGGAGAAGCGGGGGTCAGATACGCAGTATTTT. The encoded protein is CSVEAQEKRGSDTQYF.

This clone showed up just a few times. This chain uses TRBV2 with TRBJ1-6, with D unresolved. Germline V gene sequence: CDR1 SNHLY, CDR2 FYNNEI. This CDR3 spans 15 amino acids. Trimming shortened V by 2 bases and J by 3 bases, and 8 bases separated the two germline ends. CDR3 nucleotides: TGTGCCAGCAGTGAATGGAGGGACTATAATTCACCCCTCCACTTT. Amino acid sequence: CASSEWRDYNSPLHF.

The chain joins TRBV2 to TRBJ2-5, with unresolved D. The V end was cut by 1 base, the J end by 5 bases, with 11 bases between. Germline V gene sequence: CDR1 SNHLY, CDR2 FYNNEI. The CDR3 has 14 amino acids. This chain's CDR3 is CASSEDELWETQYF. Here the CDR3 DNA reads TGTGCCAGCAGTGAAGATGAGCTTTGGGAGACCCAGTACTTC.

This chain links TRBV9 with TRBJ2-3; D unclear. CDR1 is SGDLS, CDR2 YYNGEE, per germline. The CDR3 has 15 amino acids. The germline V and J ends were trimmed by 0 bases and 1 base, with 9 bases remaining between them. The CDR3 nucleotides are TGTGCCAGCAGCGTAGATGCACTTCGCACAGATACGCAGTATTTT. It specifies CASSVDALRTDTQYF. Complete variable domain (other parts from reference TRBV9 and TRBJ2-3): DSGVTQTPKHLITATGQRVTLRCSPRSGDLSVYWYQQSLDQGLQFLIQYYNGEERAKGNILERFSAQQFPDLHSELNLSSLELGDSALYFCASSVDALRTDTQYFGPGTRLTVL.

The rearrangement uses TRBV25-1 and TRBJ2-3; 9 nucleotides line up with TRBD1. Germline-derived CDR1 and CDR2 are MGHDK and SYGVNS. This CDR3 has 15 residues. Trimming removed 4 bases from V and 2 bases from J; junction bases left unmatched: 4. CDR3 DNA: TGTGCCAGCAGTGGTGGACAGGGGCCCACAGATACGCAGTATTTT. Translating gives CASSGGQGPTDTQYF.

The chain uses TRBV13 and TRBJ2-1; D perhaps matches TRBD1 (5 bases). Germline values: CDR1 PRHDT, CDR2 FYEKMQ (reference sequence). The CDR3 contains 15 residues. The V gene lost 0 bases and the J gene lost 6 bases, with 12 bases spanning the gap. CDR3 region: CASSLGRDRSNEQFF. DNA of the CDR3: TGTGCCAGCAGCTTAGGCAGGGATAGGAGCAATGAGCAGTTCTTC.

V and J are TRBV30 and TRBJ1-1; D unresolved. The CDR3 is 12 amino acids. Germline lookup yields CDR1 GTSNPN and CDR2 SVGIG (reference sequence). The germline V and J ends were trimmed by 2 bases and 3 bases, with 7 bases remaining between them. CDR3 coding DNA: TGTGCCTGGAGTCCCAGCTACACTGAAGCTTTCTTT. Its protein is CAWSPSYTEAFF.

This clone has just one count. This sequence joins TRBV15 and TRBJ2-2, with a weak D call TRBD1 (6 bases). Trimming removed 7 bases from V and 0 bases from J, with 9 bases in between. Germline assignment: CDR1 LNHNV and CDR2 YYDKDF (reference sequence). The CDR3 consists of 14 residues. The CDR3 region is CATKTGSNTGELFF. CDR3 in DNA: TGTGCCACCAAGACAGGTTCGAACACCGGGGAGCTGTTTTTT.

The V gene is TRBV7-9, the J gene TRBJ1-2; possible D gene TRBD1, 5 bases. The germline gives CDR1 SEHNR, CDR2 FQNEAQ (reference sequence). V lost 6 bases and J lost 6, with 14 bases in between. The CDR3 sequence is 13 residues long. The CDR3 is CASRSTGLDGYTF. The DNA of the CDR3 is TGTGCCAGCAGGTCAACAGGCCTCGATGGCTACACCTTC.

The chain has TRBV13 and TRBJ2-3; D is undetermined. The V gene lost 1 base and the J gene lost 5 bases, with 1 base spanning the gap. The CDR3 covers 11 residues. Germline V gene sequence: CDR1 PRHDT, CDR2 FYEKMQ (reference sequence). CDR3 amino acids: CASSLEDTQYF. Here the CDR3 DNA reads TGTGCCAGCAGCTTAGAAGATACGCAGTATTTT.

The chain is built from TRBV29-1 and TRBJ1-2, with D perhaps TRBD1 (6 bases). Germline V gives CDR1 SQVTM, CDR2 ANQGSEA. The CDR3 extends over 14 amino acids. V gave up 3 bases and J gave up 4 bases, with 15 bases separating them. As DNA, the CDR3 is TGCAGCGTTGATAGGGGGGGCGATAGCTATGGCTACACCTTC. Protein: CSVDRGGDSYGYTF.

The chain has TRBV30 and TRBJ2-7; D perhaps matches TRBD2 (5 bases). CDR3 length equals 14 residues. The V end lost 5 bases, the J end lost 1 base, and 15 bases lay between the germline ends. Germline CDR1 GTSNPN, CDR2 SVGIG (reference sequence). As DNA, the CDR3 is TGTGCCTGGGGACTCGGAGTGGGATCCTACGAGCAGTACTTC. This codes for CAWGLGVGSYEQYF.